This T cell receptor beta chain was identified during a study of radiotherapy plus CTLA-4 blockade in lung cancer. Study-level results: Reported findings show early blood T cell clone dynamics, with interferon-beta, best predicted response.

With respect to this clone: No antigen is known for it.

Germline CDR1 reads MNHNY; CDR2 reads SVGAGI (reference sequence). This CDR3 region has 15 residues. Generated by immunoSEQ multiplex PCR, the TCRdb table keeps only in-frame clones and is missing some. The sample holds about 77,000 clones, roughly four fifths seen once. This TCR was recovered from a human donor with non-small cell lung cancer whose response to radiotherapy plus ipilimumab could not be evaluated. The sequenced sample was peripheral blood, obtained from a patient treated with radiotherapy plus ipilimumab. J is TRBJ2-7 and V is TRBV6-6; TRBD1 matches 9 bases. The J call may be incorrect, as the DNA end agrees better with TRBJ2-5. The CDR3 region is CASGPGQGNVKTQYF. CDR3 sequence (DNA): TGTGCCAGCGGTCCGGGACAGGGTAATGTGAAGACCCAGTACTTC.